This is a list of T cell receptor beta chains from one sample in a study of blood T cell repertoires in COVID-19. Sequenced by immunoSEQ multiplex PCR; TCRdb stores in-frame clones only, minus some. The repertoire has around 250,000 clones, 80% to 90% of them found once; the top ten carry about 5.7%. Sequenced input: peripheral blood. The receptors shown here come from an elderly man with acute or convalescent COVID-19. Each CDR3 is given with its conserved first and last residue. Each record gives: J gene, clone size, V gene, D gene, CDR3 DNA, CDR3 protein. D genes are given only for firm matches. Only some rows state a clone size, as once, few, many or a class for expanded clones.

>TRBJ2-2|.|TRBV27|TRBD1
TGTGCTAGCAGTACCGGGACAGCTGCCGGGGAGCTGTTTTTT
CASSTGTAAGELFF
>TRBJ1-2|.|TRBV28|TRBD1
TGTGCCAGCAGCCGCCGGGACAGGGACTATGGCTACACCTTC
CASSRRDRDYGYTF
>TRBJ2-7|once|TRBV5-8|.
TGTGCCAGCAGCGGACTGAACTCCTACGAGCAGTACTTC
CASSGLNSYEQYF
>TRBJ2-3|.|TRBV18|.
TGTGCCAGCTCATCGGAAAGCGCCGCAGATACGCAGTATTTT
CASSSESAADTQYF
>TRBJ1-6|.|TRBV15|.
TGTGCCACCAGCTTCGGACAGAATAATTCACCCCTCCACTTT
CATSFGQNNSPLHF
>TRBJ1-4|.|TRBV28|TRBD1
TGTGCCAGCCGGGCTCAGGGGGCCCTCAATGAAAAACTGTTTTTT
CASRAQGALNEKLFF
>TRBJ2-3|.|TRBV6-1|TRBD2
TGTGCCAGCAGTGGAAATGTAGCGGGAGCAACAGATACGCAGTATTTT
CASSGNVAGATDTQYF
>TRBJ1-2|.|TRBV2|TRBD1
TGTGCCAGCAGGGCAGGGGGTTATGGCTACACCTTC
CASRAGGYGYTF
>TRBJ2-3|.|TRBV7-8|.
TGTGCCAGCAGCCCCGGGACAATAGCGGATACGCAGTATTTT
CASSPGTIADTQYF
>TRBJ2-1|.|TRBV5-1|TRBD2
TGCGCCAGCAGCTCCGGGACTAGCGGAGTGAATGAGCAGTTCTTC
CASSSGTSGVNEQFF
>TRBJ1-1|.|TRBV6-4|.
TGTGCCAGCAGTGAACGGAGGCCGAAGAACACTGAAGCTTTCTTT
CASSERRPKNTEAFF
>TRBJ1-6|.|TRBV5-4|.
TGTGCCAGCAGCTTTGTAGGGGGTTCACCCCTCCACTTT
CASSFVGGSPLHF
>TRBJ1-6|.|TRBV19|TRBD1
TGTGCCAGTAGTCGACAGGGTTGGGATTCACCCCTCCACTTT
CASSRQGWDSPLHF
>TRBJ1-1|.|TRBV7-9|.
TGTGCCAGCAGCCGGTTCGCTGAAGCTTTCTTT
CASSRFAEAFF
>TRBJ2-7|.|TRBV11-2|TRBD2
TGTGCCAGCAGCGCAGGACTAGCGGGGGGGCTTGGCGAGCAGTACTTC
CASSAGLAGGLGEQYF
>TRBJ2-6|once|TRBV6-4|.
TGTGCCAGCAGCGACGGGCCAGGGATCTCTGGGGCCAACGTCCTGACTTTC
CASSDGPGISGANVLTF
>TRBJ1-5|.|TRBV5-8|TRBD1
TGTGCCAGCAGCTTTTTGGACAGGCAGAATCAGCCCCAGCATTTT
CASSFLDRQNQPQHF
>TRBJ1-1|.|TRBV10-3|.
TGTGCCATCAGTGAGTCGGAGGTAGGCACTGAAGCTTTCTTT
CAISESEVGTEAFF
>TRBJ2-7|.|TRBV7-2|TRBD1
TGTGCCAGCAGCTTAGGCACAGGGGGCGTCTGGGACGAGCAGTACTTC
CASSLGTGGVWDEQYF
>TRBJ2-1|.|TRBV5-1|TRBD2
TGCGCCAGCAGGGGTAGCGGGGGGGCCCTCTACAATGAGCAGTTCTTC
CASRGSGGALYNEQFF
>TRBJ2-5|.|TRBV28|TRBD1
TGTGCCAGCAGGTCAGGGGGCGAAGAGACCCAGTACTTC
CASRSGGEETQYF
>TRBJ1-2|.|TRBV7-8|.
TGTGCCAGCAGCCGACACTCTTCGGGGGGGGCAGAAGGCTACACCTTC
CASSRHSSGGAEGYTF
>TRBJ1-1|.|TRBV5-1|.
TGCGCCAGCAGCTTGGGCGGACAGTACACTGAAGCTTTCTTT
CASSLGGQYTEAFF
>TRBJ1-1|.|TRBV6-5|.
TGTGCCAGCATCGGAAGGGGGGGAGGCGCTGAAGCTTTCTTT
CASIGRGGGAEAFF
>TRBJ2-5|few|TRBV10-3|.
TGTGCCATCAGTGATCCGGGACTTCAAGAGACCCAGTACTTC
CAISDPGLQETQYF
>TRBJ2-1|.|TRBV6-5|.
TGTGCCAGCAGTTACTCGAGTGTAGCCTCCTACAATGAGCAGTTCTTC
CASSYSSVASYNEQFF
>TRBJ2-1|.|TRBV6-5|TRBD1
TGTGCCAGCAGCCTCGGACAGGGGGGCTACAATGAGCAGTTCTTC
CASSLGQGGYNEQFF
>TRBJ1-3|.|TRBV5-1|.
TGCGCCAGCAGCTTGGGAGGAGTCTCTGGAAACACCATATATTTT
CASSLGGVSGNTIYF
>TRBJ1-4|.|TRBV2|.
TGTGCCAGCAGTCCACTCGAAAAACTGTTTTTT
CASSPLEKLFF
>TRBJ1-2|.|TRBV6-5|TRBD1
TGTGCCAGCAGTTCCGACAGGGGGACCTATGGCTACACCTTC
CASSSDRGTYGYTF
>TRBJ2-1|.|TRBV10-3|.
TGTGCCATCAGTGAACTTTTCGGCTCCTACAATGAGCAGTTCTTC
CAISELFGSYNEQFF
>TRBJ1-2|.|TRBV3-1/TRBV3-2|.
TGTGCCAGCAGATCCGGAGGGATGACGGGTGGCTACACCTTC
CASRSGGMTGGYTF
>TRBJ2-3|.|TRBV5-4|TRBD2
TGTGCCAGCAGCTGGGGGGGGGAAGTAGATACGCAGTATTTT
CASSWGGEVDTQYF
>TRBJ2-3|.|TRBV5-4|TRBD2
TGTGCCAGCAGCACCCGACTAGCGGGGAAAGATACGCAGTATTTT
CASSTRLAGKDTQYF
>TRBJ1-5|.|TRBV15|TRBD1
TGTGCCACCAGCAGAGTTCCGGGACAGGGGGCCTATAATCAGCCCCAGCATTTT
CATSRVPGQGAYNQPQHF
>TRBJ1-4|once|TRBV7-2|TRBD1
TGTGCCAGCAGCTTAGCAGGGGGCGCGAATGAAAAACTGTTTTTT
CASSLAGGANEKLFF
>TRBJ2-7|.|TRBV5-1|.
TGCGCCAGCAGCTTGCTTGAGAACGAGCAGTACTTC
CASSLLENEQYF